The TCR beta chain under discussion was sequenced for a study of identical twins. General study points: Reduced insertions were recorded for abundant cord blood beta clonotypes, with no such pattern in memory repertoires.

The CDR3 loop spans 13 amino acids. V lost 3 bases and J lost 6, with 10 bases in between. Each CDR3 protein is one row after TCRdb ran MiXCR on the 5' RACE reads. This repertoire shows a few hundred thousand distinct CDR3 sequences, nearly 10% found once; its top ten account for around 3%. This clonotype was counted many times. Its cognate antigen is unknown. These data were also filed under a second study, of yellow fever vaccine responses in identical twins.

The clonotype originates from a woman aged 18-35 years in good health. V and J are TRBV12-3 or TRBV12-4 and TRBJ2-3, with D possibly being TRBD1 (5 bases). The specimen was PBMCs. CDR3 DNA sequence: TGTGCCAGCAGTTTTGGCAGGGCCGATACGCAGTATTTT. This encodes CASSFGRADTQYF.